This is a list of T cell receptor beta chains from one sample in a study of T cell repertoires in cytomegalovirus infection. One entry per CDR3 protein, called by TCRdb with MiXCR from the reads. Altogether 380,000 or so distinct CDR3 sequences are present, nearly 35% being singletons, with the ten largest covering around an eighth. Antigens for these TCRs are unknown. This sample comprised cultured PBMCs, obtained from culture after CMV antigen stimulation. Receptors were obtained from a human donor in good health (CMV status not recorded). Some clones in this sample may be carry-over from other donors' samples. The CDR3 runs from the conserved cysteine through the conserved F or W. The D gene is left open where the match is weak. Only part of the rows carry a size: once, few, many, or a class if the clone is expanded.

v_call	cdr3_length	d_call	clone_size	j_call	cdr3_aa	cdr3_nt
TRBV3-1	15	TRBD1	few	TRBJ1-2	CASSRGSGQGYGYTF	TGTGCCAGCAGTCGAGGGAGTGGACAGGGCTATGGCTACACCTTC
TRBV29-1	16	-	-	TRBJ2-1	CSVAGTAKGSYNEQFF	TGCAGCGTTGCGGGAACAGCCAAGGGCTCTTACAATGAGCAGTTCTTC
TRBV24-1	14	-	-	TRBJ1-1	CATSPGDKATEAFF	TGTGCCACCAGCCCAGGGGACAAAGCCACTGAAGCTTTCTTT
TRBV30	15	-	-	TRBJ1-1	CAWSSPQGMGTEAFF	TGTGCCTGGAGTTCCCCCCAGGGTATGGGCACTGAAGCTTTCTTT
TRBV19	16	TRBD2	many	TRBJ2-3	CASSIPAGTSGDTQYF	TGTGCCAGTAGTATCCCCGCCGGGACTAGCGGAGATACGCAGTATTTT
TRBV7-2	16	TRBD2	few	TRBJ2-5	CASSLGGTRLRETQYF	TGTGCCAGCAGCTTAGGGGGGACTAGATTGAGGGAGACCCAGTACTTC
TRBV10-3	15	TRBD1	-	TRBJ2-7	CAFSEGWTGWYEQYF	TGTGCCTTCAGTGAAGGGTGGACAGGATGGTATGAGCAGTACTTC
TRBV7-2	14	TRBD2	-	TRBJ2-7	CASRAPGLASEQYF	TGTGCCAGCAGGGCACCGGGACTAGCATCCGAGCAGTACTTC
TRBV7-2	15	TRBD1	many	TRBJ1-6	CASSSAGTVGSPLHF	TGTGCCAGCAGCTCCGCGGGGACAGTCGGGTCACCCCTCCACTTT
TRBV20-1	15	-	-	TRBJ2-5	CSARNRVSRGETQYF	TGCAGTGCTAGAAATAGGGTTTCTCGGGGGGAGACCCAGTACTTC
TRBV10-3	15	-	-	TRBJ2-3	CAISDPGLSTDTQYF	TGTGCCATCAGTGACCCAGGCTTGAGCACAGATACGCAGTATTTT
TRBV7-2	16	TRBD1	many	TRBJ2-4	CASSYGQASFGNIQYF	TGTGCCAGCAGCTATGGACAGGCCTCCTTCGGGAACATTCAGTACTTC
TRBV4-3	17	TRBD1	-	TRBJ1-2	CASSQAAGQGANYGYTF	TGCGCCAGCAGCCAAGCGGCCGGACAGGGAGCTAACTATGGCTACACCTTC
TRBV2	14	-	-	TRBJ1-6	CASRETGNNSPLHF	TGTGCCAGCAGGGAAACAGGGAATAATTCACCCCTCCACTTT
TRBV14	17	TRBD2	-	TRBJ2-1	CASSPLLGLAGGNEQFF	TGTGCCAGCAGCCCTCTACTAGGACTAGCGGGAGGTAATGAGCAGTTCTTC
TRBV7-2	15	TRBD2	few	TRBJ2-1	CASSPTASGYNEQFF	TGTGCCAGCAGCCCTACGGCTAGCGGGTACAATGAGCAGTTCTTC
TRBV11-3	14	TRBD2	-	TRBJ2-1	CASSYSGSINEQFF	TGTGCCAGCAGCTATAGCGGGAGTATTAATGAGCAGTTCTTC
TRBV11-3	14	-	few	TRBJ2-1	CASSLGGVEGEQFF	TGTGCCAGCAGCTTAGGGGGGGTGGAGGGTGAGCAGTTCTTC
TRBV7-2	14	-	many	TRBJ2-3	CASSPRATHHTQYF	TGTGCCAGCAGCCCCAGGGCCACACACCATACGCAGTATTTT
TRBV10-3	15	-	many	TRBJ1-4	CAISLRTAKNEKLFF	TGTGCCATCAGCCTTAGGACAGCGAAAAATGAAAAACTGTTTTTT
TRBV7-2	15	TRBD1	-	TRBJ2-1	CASSTGTGVTNEQFF	TGTGCCAGCAGTACCGGGACAGGGGTGACAAATGAGCAGTTCTTC
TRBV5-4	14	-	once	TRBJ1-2	CASSKDRGNYGYTF	TGTGCCAGCAGCAAGGACAGAGGCAACTATGGCTACACCTTC
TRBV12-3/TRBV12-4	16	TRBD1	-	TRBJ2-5	CASSLALQGFGETQYF	TGTGCCAGCAGTTTAGCGCTACAGGGGTTTGGAGAGACCCAGTACTTC
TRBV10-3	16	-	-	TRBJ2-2	CAISESSGGVPGELFF	TGTGCCATCAGTGAGTCTAGCGGAGGGGTCCCCGGGGAGCTGTTTTTT
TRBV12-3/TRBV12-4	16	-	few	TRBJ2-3	CASSSLLVGGEDTQYF	TGTGCCAGCAGTTCCCTTTTGGTAGGAGGCGAAGATACGCAGTATTTT